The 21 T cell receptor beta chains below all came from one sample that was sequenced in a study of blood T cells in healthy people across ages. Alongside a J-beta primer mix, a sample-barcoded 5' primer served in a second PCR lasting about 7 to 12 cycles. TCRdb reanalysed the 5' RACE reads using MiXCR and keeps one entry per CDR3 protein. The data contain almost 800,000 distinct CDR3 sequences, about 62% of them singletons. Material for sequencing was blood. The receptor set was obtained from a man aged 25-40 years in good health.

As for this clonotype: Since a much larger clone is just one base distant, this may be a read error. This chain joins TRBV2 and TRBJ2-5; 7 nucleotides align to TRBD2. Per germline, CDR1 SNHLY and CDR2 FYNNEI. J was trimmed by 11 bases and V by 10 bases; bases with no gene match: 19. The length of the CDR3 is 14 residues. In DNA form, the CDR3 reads TGTGCCAAGCAGGGACGAGCGGGGAATAATGAGCAGTACTTC. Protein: CAKQGRAGNNEQYF. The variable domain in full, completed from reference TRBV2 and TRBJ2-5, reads EPEVTQTPSHQVTQMGQEVILRCVPISNHLYFYWYRQILGQKVEFLVSFYNNEISEKSEIFDDQFSVERPDGSNFTLKIRSTKLEDSAMYFCAKQGRAGNNEQYFGPGTRLLVL.

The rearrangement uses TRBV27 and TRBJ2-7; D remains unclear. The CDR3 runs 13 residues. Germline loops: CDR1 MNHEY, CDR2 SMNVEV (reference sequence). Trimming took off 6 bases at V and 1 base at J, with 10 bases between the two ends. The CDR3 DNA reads TGTGCCAGCAGAGGTATGGTGTCCTACGAGCAGTACTTC. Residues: CASRGMVSYEQYF.

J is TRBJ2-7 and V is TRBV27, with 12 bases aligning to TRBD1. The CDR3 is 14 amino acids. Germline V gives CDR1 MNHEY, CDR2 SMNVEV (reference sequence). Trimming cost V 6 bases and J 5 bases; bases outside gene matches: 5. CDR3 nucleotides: TGTGCCAGCAGACTTCGGGACAGGGGGCACGAGCAGTACTTC. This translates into CASRLRDRGHEQYF.

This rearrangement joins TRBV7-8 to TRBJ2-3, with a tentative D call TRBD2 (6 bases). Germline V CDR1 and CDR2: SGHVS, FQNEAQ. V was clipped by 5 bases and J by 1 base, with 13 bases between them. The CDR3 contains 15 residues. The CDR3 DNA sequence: TGTGCCAGCAGCCGCCGGACTACCGGCACAGATACGCAGTATTTT. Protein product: CASSRRTTGTDTQYF.

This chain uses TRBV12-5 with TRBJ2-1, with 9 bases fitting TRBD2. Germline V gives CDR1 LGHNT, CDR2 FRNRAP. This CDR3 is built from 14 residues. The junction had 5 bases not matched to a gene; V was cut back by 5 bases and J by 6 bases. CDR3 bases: TGTGCTAGTGGTATTAGCGGGAGTCCCAATGAGCAGTTCTTC. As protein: CASGISGSPNEQFF. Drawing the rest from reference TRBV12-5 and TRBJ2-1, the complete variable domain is DARVTQTPRHKVTEMGQEVTMRCQPILGHNTVFWYRQTMMQGLELLAYFRNRAPLDDSGMPKDRFSAEMPDATLATLKIQPSEPRDSAVYFCASGISGSPNEQFFGPGTRLTVL.

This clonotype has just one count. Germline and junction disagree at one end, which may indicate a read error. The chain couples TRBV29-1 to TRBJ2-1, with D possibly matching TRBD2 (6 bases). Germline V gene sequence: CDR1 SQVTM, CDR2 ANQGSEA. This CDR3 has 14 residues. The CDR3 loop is CSVTGLTNYDEQFF. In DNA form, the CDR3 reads TGCAGCGTGACGGGACTCACAAACTACGATGAGCAGTTCTTC.

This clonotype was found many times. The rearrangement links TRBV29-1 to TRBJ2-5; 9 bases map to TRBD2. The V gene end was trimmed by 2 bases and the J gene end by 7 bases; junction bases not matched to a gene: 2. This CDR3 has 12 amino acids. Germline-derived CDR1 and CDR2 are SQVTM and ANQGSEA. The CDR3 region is CSVESGRTTQYF. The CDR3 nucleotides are TGCAGCGTTGAAAGCGGGAGGACGACCCAGTACTTC.

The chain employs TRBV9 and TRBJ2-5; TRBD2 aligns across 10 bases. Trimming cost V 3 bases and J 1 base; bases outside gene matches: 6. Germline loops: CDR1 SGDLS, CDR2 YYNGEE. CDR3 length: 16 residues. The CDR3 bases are TGTGCCAGCAGCGCTGGACTAGCGGAGCTCCAAGAGACCCAGTACTTC. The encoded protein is CASSAGLAELQETQYF.

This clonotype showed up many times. CDR3 in DNA: TGTGCCAGCAGCTTAGGTCCCAACGGGGAGCTGTTTTTT. The encoded protein is CASSLGPNGELFF. V usage is TRBV7-2 and J usage is TRBJ2-2; no definite D call. The CDR3 consists of 13 residues. V was clipped by 1 base and J by 7 bases, with 7 bases between them. Germline V gene data show CDR1 as SGHTA and CDR2 as FQGNSA.

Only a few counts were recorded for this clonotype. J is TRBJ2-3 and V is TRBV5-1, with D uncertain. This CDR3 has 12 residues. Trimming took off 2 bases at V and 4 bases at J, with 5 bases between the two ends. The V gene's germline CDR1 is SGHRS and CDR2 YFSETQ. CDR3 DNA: TGCGCCAGCAGCTTTTTCCCAGATACGCAGTATTTT. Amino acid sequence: CASSFFPDTQYF.

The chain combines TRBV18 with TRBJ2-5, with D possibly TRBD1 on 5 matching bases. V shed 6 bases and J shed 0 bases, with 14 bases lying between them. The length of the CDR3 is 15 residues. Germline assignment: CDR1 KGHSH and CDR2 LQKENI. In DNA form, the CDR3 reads TGTGCCAGCTCGCTGCTGTCAGGGCACCAAGAGACCCAGTACTTC. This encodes CASSLLSGHQETQYF.

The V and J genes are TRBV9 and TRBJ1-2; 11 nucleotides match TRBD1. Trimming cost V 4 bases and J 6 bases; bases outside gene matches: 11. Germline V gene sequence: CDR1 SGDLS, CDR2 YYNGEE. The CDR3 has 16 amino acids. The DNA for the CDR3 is TGTGCCAGCAGCACGGGACAGGGGGTGAACATGCATGGCTACACCTTC. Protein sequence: CASSTGQGVNMHGYTF.

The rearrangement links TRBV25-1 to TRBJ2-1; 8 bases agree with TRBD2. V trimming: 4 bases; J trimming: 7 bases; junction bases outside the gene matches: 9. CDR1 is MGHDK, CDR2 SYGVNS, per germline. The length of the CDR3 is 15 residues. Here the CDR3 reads CASSGVGRAANEQFF. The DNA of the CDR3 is TGTGCCAGCAGTGGAGTCGGGAGGGCCGCAAATGAGCAGTTCTTC.

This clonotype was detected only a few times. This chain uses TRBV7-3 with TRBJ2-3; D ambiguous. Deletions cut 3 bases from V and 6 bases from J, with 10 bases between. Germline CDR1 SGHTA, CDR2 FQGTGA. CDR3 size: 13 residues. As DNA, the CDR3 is TGTGCCAGCAGCTTTGACCTGGGGGATACGCAGTATTTT. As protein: CASSFDLGDTQYF.

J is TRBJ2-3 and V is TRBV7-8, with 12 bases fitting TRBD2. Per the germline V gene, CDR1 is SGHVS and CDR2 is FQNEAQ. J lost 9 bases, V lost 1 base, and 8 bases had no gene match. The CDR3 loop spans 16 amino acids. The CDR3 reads CASSLGSTSGGKTQYF. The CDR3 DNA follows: TGTGCCAGCAGCTTAGGGTCGACTAGCGGGGGAAAGACGCAGTATTTT.

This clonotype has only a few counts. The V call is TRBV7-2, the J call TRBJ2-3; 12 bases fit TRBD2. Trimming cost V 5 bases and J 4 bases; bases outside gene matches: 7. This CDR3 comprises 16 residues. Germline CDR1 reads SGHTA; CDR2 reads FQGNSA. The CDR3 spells CASSAKTSGGADTQYF. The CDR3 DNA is TGTGCCAGCAGCGCGAAGACTAGCGGGGGAGCAGATACGCAGTATTTT.

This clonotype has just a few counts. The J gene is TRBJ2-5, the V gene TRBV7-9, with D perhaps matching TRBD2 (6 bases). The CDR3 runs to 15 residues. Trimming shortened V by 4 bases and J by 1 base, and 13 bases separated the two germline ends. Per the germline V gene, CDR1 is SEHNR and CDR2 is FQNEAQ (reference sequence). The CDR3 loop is CASSYPPSAQETQYF. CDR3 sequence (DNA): TGTGCCAGCAGCTACCCGCCTAGCGCCCAAGAGACCCAGTACTTC.

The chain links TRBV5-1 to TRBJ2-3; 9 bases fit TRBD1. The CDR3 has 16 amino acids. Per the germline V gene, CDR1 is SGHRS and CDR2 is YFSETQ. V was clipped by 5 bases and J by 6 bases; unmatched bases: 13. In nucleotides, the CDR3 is TGCGCCAGCAGTTCAATACCCACAGGGGGCGCGGATACGCAGTATTTT. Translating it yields CASSSIPTGGADTQYF.

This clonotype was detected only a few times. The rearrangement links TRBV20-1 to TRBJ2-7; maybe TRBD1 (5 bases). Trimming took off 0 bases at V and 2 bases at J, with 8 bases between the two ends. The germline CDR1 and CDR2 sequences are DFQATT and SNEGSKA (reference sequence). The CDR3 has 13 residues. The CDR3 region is CSARDPGTYEQYF. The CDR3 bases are TGCAGTGCTAGAGATCCAGGGACCTACGAGCAGTACTTC.

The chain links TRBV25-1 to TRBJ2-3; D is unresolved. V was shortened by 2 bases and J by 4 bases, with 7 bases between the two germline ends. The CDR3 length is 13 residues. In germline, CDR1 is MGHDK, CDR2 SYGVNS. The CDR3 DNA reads TGTGCCAGCAGTGAAAGTCAGGCAGATACGCAGTATTTT. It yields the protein CASSESQADTQYF.

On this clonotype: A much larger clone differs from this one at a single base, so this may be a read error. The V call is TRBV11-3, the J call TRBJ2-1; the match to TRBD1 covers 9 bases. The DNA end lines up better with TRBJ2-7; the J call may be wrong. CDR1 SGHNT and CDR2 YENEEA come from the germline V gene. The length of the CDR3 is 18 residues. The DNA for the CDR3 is TGTGCCAGCAGCTTAGATCAGGGAGGGACAGGGACCTACAATGAGCAGTACTTC. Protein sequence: CASSLDQGGTGTYNEQYF.